This T cell receptor beta chain was found in a study of T-cell reconstitution after alpha-beta-depleted transplantation in children. This sample's TCRbeta library carried unique molecular identifier barcodes. TCRdb called the PCR reads again in MiXCR, with one record for every CDR3 protein. The sample shows under 450,000 distinct CDR3 sequences, roughly 14% of them seen only once. Germline V gene data show CDR1 as MNHEY and CDR2 as SVGEGT. V was trimmed by 5 bases and J by 2 bases, leaving 9 bases between them. The CDR3 is 14 amino acids. A few counts support this clonotype. The sequenced sample was PBMCs, obtained from the stem cell graft. The TCR was taken from a human donor who donated a stem cell graft to a child with Fanconi anemia. This chain links TRBV6-2 or TRBV6-3 with TRBJ2-2; no definite D call. This CDR3 reads CASSRPFNTGELFF. CDR3 DNA sequence: TGTGCCAGCAGTCGGCCTTTCAACACCGGGGAGCTGTTTTTT.